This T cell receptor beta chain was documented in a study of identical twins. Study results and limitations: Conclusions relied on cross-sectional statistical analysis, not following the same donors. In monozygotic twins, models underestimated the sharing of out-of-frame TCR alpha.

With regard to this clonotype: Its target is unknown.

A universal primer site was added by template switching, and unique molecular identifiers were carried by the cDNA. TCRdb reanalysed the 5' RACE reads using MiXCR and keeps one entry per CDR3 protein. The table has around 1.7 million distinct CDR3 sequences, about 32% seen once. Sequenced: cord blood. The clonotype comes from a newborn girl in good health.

CDR3 sequence reads: CAISGTSGRSLRDTQYF. The CDR3 region has the DNA TGTGCCATCAGTGGGACTAGCGGGAGGTCCCTTAGGGATACGCAGTATTTT. The J gene is TRBJ2-3, the V gene TRBV10-3; TRBD2 aligns across 14 bases. Germline CDR1 is ENHRY and CDR2 is SYGVKD. V shed 4 bases and J 6 bases; nucleotides not matched to a gene: 9. The CDR3 covers 17 residues.